This TCR beta chain was profiled in a study of patients and donors after allogeneic stem cell transplantation. V lost 0 bases to trimming and J lost 4 bases; unmatched junction nucleotides: 2. The CDR3 runs to 15 residues. Per the germline V gene, CDR1 is SGHRS and CDR2 is YFSETQ. MiXCR was run by TCRdb on the RT-PCR reads, yielding one entry per CDR3 protein. The sample holds hundreds of thousands of distinct CDR3 sequences, roughly 17% seen once. A few counts support this clonotype. Sequenced sample: blood, either unsorted or a sorted T cell fraction (not recorded which). The TCR was taken from a human donor who was either an allogeneic HSCT recipient or a stem cell or donor lymphocyte infusion donor (not recorded which). It is not recorded whose cells these are; they may come from a transplant donor. The chain carries TRBV5-1 and TRBJ2-2, with 8 bases that match TRBD2. CDR3 DNA: TGCGCCAGCAGCTTGGGCGCGGGGGGCACCGGGGAGCTGTTTTTT. Its protein is CASSLGAGGTGELFF.